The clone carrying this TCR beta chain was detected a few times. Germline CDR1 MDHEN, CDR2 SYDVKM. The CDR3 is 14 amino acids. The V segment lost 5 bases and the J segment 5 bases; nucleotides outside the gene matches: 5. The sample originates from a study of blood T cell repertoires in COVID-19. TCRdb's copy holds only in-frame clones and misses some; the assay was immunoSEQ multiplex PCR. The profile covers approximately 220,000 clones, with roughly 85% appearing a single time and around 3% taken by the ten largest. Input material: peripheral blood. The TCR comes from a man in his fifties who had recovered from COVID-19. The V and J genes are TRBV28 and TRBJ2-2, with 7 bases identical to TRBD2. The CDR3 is CASSRRESTGELFF. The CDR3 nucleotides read TGTGCCAGCAGTAGGCGGGAGTCGACCGGGGAGCTGTTTTTT.